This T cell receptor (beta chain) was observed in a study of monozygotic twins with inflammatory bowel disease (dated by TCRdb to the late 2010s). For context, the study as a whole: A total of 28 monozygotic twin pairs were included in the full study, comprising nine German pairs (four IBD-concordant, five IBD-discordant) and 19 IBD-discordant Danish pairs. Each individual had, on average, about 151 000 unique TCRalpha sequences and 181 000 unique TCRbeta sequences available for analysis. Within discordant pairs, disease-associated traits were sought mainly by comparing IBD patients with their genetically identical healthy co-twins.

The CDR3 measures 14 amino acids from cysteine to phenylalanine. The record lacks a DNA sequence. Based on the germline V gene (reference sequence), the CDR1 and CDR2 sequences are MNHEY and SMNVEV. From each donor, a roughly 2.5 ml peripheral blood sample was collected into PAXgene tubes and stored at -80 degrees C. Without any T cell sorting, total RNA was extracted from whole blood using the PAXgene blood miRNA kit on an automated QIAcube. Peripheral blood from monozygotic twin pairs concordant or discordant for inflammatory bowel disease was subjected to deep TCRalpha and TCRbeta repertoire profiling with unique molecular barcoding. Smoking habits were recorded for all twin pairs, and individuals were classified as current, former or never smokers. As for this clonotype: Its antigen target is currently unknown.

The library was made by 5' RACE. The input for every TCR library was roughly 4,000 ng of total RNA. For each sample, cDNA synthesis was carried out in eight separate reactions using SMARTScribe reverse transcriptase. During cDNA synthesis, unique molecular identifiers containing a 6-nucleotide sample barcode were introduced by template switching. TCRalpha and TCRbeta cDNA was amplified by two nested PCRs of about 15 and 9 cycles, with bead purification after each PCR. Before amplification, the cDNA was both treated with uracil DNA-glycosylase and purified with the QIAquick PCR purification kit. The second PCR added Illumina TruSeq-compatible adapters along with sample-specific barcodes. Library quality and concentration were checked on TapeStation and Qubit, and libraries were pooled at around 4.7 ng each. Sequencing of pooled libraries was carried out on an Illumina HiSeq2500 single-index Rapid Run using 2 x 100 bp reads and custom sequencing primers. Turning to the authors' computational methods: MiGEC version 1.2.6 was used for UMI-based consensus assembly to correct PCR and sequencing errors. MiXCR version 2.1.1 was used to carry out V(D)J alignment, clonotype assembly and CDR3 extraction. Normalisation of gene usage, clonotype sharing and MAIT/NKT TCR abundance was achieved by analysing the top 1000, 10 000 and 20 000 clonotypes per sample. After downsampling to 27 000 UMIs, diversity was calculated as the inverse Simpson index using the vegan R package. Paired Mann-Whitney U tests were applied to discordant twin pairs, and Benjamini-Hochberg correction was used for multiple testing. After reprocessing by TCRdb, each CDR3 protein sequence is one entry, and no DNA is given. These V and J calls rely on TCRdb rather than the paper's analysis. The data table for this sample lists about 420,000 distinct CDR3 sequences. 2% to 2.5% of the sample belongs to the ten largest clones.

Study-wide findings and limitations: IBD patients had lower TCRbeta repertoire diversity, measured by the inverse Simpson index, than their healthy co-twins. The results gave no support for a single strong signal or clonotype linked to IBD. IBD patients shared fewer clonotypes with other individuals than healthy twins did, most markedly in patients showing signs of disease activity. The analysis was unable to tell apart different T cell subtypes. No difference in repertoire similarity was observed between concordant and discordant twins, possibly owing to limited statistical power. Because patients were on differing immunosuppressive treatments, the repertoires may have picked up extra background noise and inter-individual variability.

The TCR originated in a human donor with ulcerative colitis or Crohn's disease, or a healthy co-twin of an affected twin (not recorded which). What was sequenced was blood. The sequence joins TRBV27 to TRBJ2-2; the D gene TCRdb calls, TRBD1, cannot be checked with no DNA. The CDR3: CASSFVGGTGELFF.